Here is one T cell receptor (beta chain) with its context. This clone is characterized as medium-sized (0.01 to 0.1%). No antigen is known for it. No base quality information exists; no much larger clone differs at one position. To sequence the TCRbeta CDR3 region, genomic DNA was isolated from the sorted cells. The immunoSEQ Assay was used to sequence the TCRbeta CDR3 regions. TCRdb holds this immuneACCESS table with in-frame rearrangements only. Some clones are missing; in checked studies, unresolved V genes explain under half, and the rest has no known cause. The sample table lists tens of thousands of clones, 80% to 95% of them with a count of one. The ten largest clones take up 15% of the sample. This entry comes from a study of OX40 agonist ivuxolimab in advanced cancers. About the study as a whole: The costimulatory receptor OX40 (CD134) was targeted by ivuxolimab, a fully human IgG2 agonistic monoclonal antibody. Intravenous ivuxolimab was administered to patients every 2 weeks at six dose levels: 0.01, 0.1, 0.3, 1.5, 3 and 10 mg/kg. Of the approximately 54 patients in dose escalation, some 20 had hepatocellular carcinoma, approximately 15 had melanoma, 9 had renal cell carcinoma and 9 had head and neck cancer. In the dose-escalation cohort, 70% to 85% of patients were male, and the mean age was approximately 64 years, with a range of about 23 to 80. Prior anti-PD-1, anti-PD-L1 or anti-CTLA-4 therapy was permitted, and approximately 42% of dose-escalation patients had received checkpoint inhibitors. Partial responses occurred in three dose-escalation patients, of whom one had hepatocellular carcinoma and two had cutaneous melanoma. Peripheral TCRbeta sequencing aimed to test whether ivuxolimab altered TCR sequence diversity and caused clonal T-cell expansion. The paper describes the monotherapy dose-escalation part (N ≈ 50 patients) of the phase I trial of ivuxolimab.

Points the paper makes about the study in general: In the 0.1-3.0 mg/kg groups, partial responders were among the patients with the lowest normalized peripheral clonal expansion, particularly in CD8+ T cells. The antigen specificity of the clonally expanded peripheral T cells was not determined. After ivuxolimab, more expanded clones were found on average in CD8+ T cells than in CD4+ T cells. Low levels of normalized T-cell clonal expansion were also seen in some patients who did not respond. At doses of 0.1 to 3.0 mg/kg, clonal expansion of both CD4+ and CD8+ T cells in blood was seen between baseline and week 6.

Reading the germline V gene (reference sequence) gives CDR1 MNHEY and CDR2 SMNVEV. The CDR3 runs 12 amino acids, cysteine and phenylalanine included. The kept DNA is CDR3 alone, 36 bases in frame from the first base. V is pared back by 6 bases and J by 1 base, with 3 bases lying between the germline termini. The trial excluded patients who had a history of autoimmune disease or who were on systemic immunosuppression. Peripheral blood for TCR sequencing was collected from all dose cohorts at baseline, on cycle 4 day 1, and on cycle 7 day 1. Samples were obtained from an open-label, multicenter, first-in-human phase I dose-escalation trial of ivuxolimab. Adults with locally advanced or metastatic head and neck squamous cell, hepatocellular, melanoma or renal cell carcinoma were enrolled in the trial. CD4+ and CD8+ T cells were sorted separately from peripheral blood before TCR sequencing.

This clonotype originated in an adult with an advanced solid tumor such as melanoma, head and neck, liver or kidney cancer. The sequence joins TRBV27 to TRBJ2-2; confidence is insufficient to name the D gene. Sample: CD4+ or CD8+ T cells sorted from blood, taken in a trial of the OX40 agonist ivuxolimab. The DNA reads as follows: TGTGCCAGCAGCCAGAACACCGGGGAGCTGTTTTTT. This gives the protein CASSQNTGELFF.